Sequencing of this T cell receptor beta chain was carried out in a study of T cell clones after liver transplantation. Across the whole study: HCV positivity affected three of eight recipients; the rest lacked autoimmune or viral indications. At least one year of complete immunosuppression withdrawal without enzymes over twice normal defined tolerance.

The protocol was immunoSEQ multiplex PCR, while the TCRdb copy is restricted to in-frame clones and leaves out a portion. The data hold roughly 49,000 clones, with roughly 70% observed a single time. CD3+CD4+ and CD3+CD8+ cells were FACS-sorted from thawed unstimulated PBMCs. Trimming left V 1 base short and J 2 bases short, with 9 bases between. Germline V gives CDR1 MGHRA, CDR2 YSYEKL. The CDR3 totals 15 residues. The chain couples TRBV4-1 to TRBJ1-5; no definite D call. This TCR was recovered from a human patient who received a liver transplant. Some T cells may have originated in the graft donor. The sequencing here drew on CD4+ T cells from blood, taken roughly 55 months after liver transplant. CDR3 sequence: CASSQVETGNQPQHF. Written as DNA, the CDR3 is TGCGCCAGCAGCCAAGTCGAGACGGGCAATCAGCCCCAGCATTTT.